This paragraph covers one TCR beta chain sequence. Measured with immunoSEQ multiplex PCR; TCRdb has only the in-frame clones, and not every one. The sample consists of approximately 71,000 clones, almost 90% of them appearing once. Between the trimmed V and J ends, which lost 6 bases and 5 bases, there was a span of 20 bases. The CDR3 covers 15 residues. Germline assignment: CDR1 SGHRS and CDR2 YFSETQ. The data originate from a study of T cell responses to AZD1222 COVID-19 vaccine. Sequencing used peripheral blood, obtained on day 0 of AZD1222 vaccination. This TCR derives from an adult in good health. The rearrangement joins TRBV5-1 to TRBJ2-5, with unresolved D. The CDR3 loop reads CASTPLAPDQETQYF. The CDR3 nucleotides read TGCGCCAGCACCCCGTTGGCCCCCGATCAGGAGACCCAGTACTTC.